This T cell receptor beta chain came from a study of blood T cell repertoires in COVID-19 (TCRdb year 2020). With regard to the full study: Samples covering the acute and convalescent phases of COVID-19 were provided by collaborators in the United States, Italy and Spain. Where available, HLA class I and class II types were taken from metadata supplied by the sample provider and were not determined by assay-based typing. Nearly every sample came with metadata listing a de-identified subject ID, COVID-19 status, age in years and sex. The material from the prospective study consisted of cDNA or gDNA derived from T cells, B-cell-depleted T cells, or PBMCs. The repertoires were made available in a free public database intended to serve as a resource for research on the immune response to SARS-CoV-2. Samples came from the ongoing ImmuneRACE study (first 160 participants) plus 1,254 subjects from 6 global collaborators. Subjects who had been exposed to COVID-19, were actively infected with it, or had recovered from it provided the deeply sampled blood TCRbeta repertoires that made up the dataset.

TCRbeta CDR3 regions were amplified from genomic DNA using the immunoSEQ Assay, a bias-controlled multiplex PCR. Under the source paper's analysis protocol: Nucleated cell counts per sample were estimated from amplification of reference gene primers within the assay. To quantify the absolute abundance of each unique TCRbeta CDR3 rearrangement, sequence reads were collapsed and filtered. Productive Simpson clonality was computed per sample as the square root of Simpson's diversity index over productive rearrangements. TCRdb's version of the immuneACCESS table is confined to in-frame rearrangements and falls short of the full clone set. An unresolved V gene accounts for under half of the shortfall where checked; the remainder is of unknown origin. The V and J calls and the clone size are those of that table, but D and trimming were determined from the DNA. The sample table holds 300,000 to 400,000 clones, of which approximately 86% were seen once. The ten largest clones capture less than 3.5% of the sample.

The collaborating institutions used their own protocols to collect whole blood in K2EDTA tubes. Collaborator samples were shipped for TCRbeta analysis as frozen whole blood, isolated PBMCs, or DNA extracted from either sample type. About this clone itself: Its recognized antigen is unknown. No much larger clone is present one base from it, and per-base qualities are unavailable.

What the work shows at the level of the full study, not this receptor alone: The amount of clinical and demographic metadata varied by source and participant and was provided uncurated.

Sequenced material: peripheral blood. The TCR was taken from a human donor in a cohort sampled during active COVID-19.

The CDR3 has the sequence CASRGRGVSDTQYF. At the DNA level, the sequence is TGTGCCAGCAGAGGGCGGGGGGTGTCGGATACGCAGTATTTT. The rearrangement joined TRBV2 to TRBJ2-3; 8 bases in between match TRBD2. CDR1 and CDR2, per the germline V gene, are SNHLY and FYNNEI. The germline V and J ends show losses of 6 bases and 6 bases respectively, and no gene match explains 8 bases of the junction. Taken from cysteine to phenylalanine, the CDR3 has 14 residues. Just the 42-base CDR3 DNA is kept, in frame starting at base 1.